This TCR beta chain was identified in a study of T cell repertoires in cytomegalovirus infection. At the level of the study: Recently identified HLA-C-restricted CMV epitopes were used, and well-studied HLA-B-restricted CMV epitopes were used as well. CMV infection together with matching HLA type was indicated by public TCR beta signatures. Study results and limitations: Based on cumulative public TCR beta family frequency, carriers of CMV plus the relevant HLA were identified. In two of eight donors, the top clonotype was HLA-C-restricted CMV-specific.

Germline CDR1 and CDR2: MNHNY and SVGAGI (reference sequence). V was pared by 0 bases and J by 8 bases, with 7 bases between. This CDR3 region has 12 residues. TCRdb analysed the reads with MiXCR anew, one entry per CDR3 protein. This sample has 250,000 to 300,000 distinct CDR3 sequences, with about 20% found just once. This clonotype was seen a handful of times. Its target is unknown. The chain carries TRBV6-6 and TRBJ2-5; D unresolved. This clonotype was obtained from a human donor in good health (CMV status not recorded). Some clones in this sample may be carry-over from other donors' samples. Here the sequenced sample was cultured PBMCs, taken from culture after CMV antigen stimulation. CDR3 in DNA: TGTGCCAGCAGTTACTCAACACCCACCCAGTACTTC. Translated: CASSYSTPTQYF.